The subject of this entry is one T cell receptor beta chain. Its antigen remains unidentified. There are no base qualities to consult, and no much larger clone falls within one base. The data were obtained in a study of blood T cell repertoires in COVID-19 (dated by TCRdb to 2018 to 2021). Broadly, across the study: Samples from collaborators originated in the United States, Italy and Spain and spanned both the acute and convalescent phases of COVID-19. The material from the prospective study consisted of cDNA or gDNA derived from T cells, B-cell-depleted T cells, or PBMCs. Subjects who had been exposed to COVID-19, were actively infected with it, or had recovered from it provided the deeply sampled blood TCRbeta repertoires that made up the dataset. The repertoires were released in a freely available public database intended as a resource for research on the immune response to SARS-CoV-2. The samples were drawn from two sources: the first 160 participants of the ongoing ImmuneRACE study, and about 1,300 subjects contributed by 6 global collaborators. Nearly every sample came with metadata listing a de-identified subject ID, COVID-19 status, age in years and sex. HLA class I and class II types, where available, came from metadata supplied by the sample provider rather than from assay-based typing. Overall results and qualifications from the work: Clinical and demographic metadata were provided uncurated, with the amount varying by source and participant.

Whole blood was collected in K2EDTA tubes by collaborating institutions according to the institutions' own protocols. For TCRbeta analysis, collaborators shipped samples in one of three forms: frozen whole blood, isolated PBMCs, or DNA extracted from either of those sample types. Counted from cysteine to phenylalanine, this CDR3 has 14 amino acids. This entry keeps only the CDR3 DNA: 42 bases, framed from base 1. V is shortened by 2 bases, J by 7 bases, and the region joining them spans 13 bases. In the germline V gene, CDR1 corresponds to MNHEY and CDR2 to SVGAGI. The immunoSEQ Assay, a bias-controlled multiplex PCR, was used to amplify TCRbeta CDR3 regions from genomic DNA. Concerning the study's data processing: The number of nucleated cells in each sample was estimated by amplification of reference gene primers within the assay. To quantify the absolute abundance of each unique TCRbeta CDR3 rearrangement, sequence reads were collapsed and filtered. For each sample, productive Simpson clonality was calculated by taking the square root of Simpson's diversity index across productive rearrangements. Imported from immuneACCESS, the table was reduced by TCRdb to in-frame sequences with V and J called. These copies leave out some clones; in studies compared against another copy, an unresolved V gene accounts for under half, and the cause of the remainder is not known. V, J and clone size are taken as reported in that table, and D and trimming were inferred from the DNA itself. The sample has some 150,000 clones on record, around 82% of them singletons. Of the sample, around 45% is held by the ten largest clones.

The sequence is built from TRBV6-5 and TRBJ2-3; the D gene is perhaps TRBD1, on 6 matching bases. The sequencing input was peripheral blood. This TCR was sampled from a human donor in a cohort sampled during active COVID-19. The CDR3 sequence is CASSYNREIHTQYF. The nucleotides read TGTGCCAGCAGTTACAACAGGGAGATCCATACGCAGTATTTT.